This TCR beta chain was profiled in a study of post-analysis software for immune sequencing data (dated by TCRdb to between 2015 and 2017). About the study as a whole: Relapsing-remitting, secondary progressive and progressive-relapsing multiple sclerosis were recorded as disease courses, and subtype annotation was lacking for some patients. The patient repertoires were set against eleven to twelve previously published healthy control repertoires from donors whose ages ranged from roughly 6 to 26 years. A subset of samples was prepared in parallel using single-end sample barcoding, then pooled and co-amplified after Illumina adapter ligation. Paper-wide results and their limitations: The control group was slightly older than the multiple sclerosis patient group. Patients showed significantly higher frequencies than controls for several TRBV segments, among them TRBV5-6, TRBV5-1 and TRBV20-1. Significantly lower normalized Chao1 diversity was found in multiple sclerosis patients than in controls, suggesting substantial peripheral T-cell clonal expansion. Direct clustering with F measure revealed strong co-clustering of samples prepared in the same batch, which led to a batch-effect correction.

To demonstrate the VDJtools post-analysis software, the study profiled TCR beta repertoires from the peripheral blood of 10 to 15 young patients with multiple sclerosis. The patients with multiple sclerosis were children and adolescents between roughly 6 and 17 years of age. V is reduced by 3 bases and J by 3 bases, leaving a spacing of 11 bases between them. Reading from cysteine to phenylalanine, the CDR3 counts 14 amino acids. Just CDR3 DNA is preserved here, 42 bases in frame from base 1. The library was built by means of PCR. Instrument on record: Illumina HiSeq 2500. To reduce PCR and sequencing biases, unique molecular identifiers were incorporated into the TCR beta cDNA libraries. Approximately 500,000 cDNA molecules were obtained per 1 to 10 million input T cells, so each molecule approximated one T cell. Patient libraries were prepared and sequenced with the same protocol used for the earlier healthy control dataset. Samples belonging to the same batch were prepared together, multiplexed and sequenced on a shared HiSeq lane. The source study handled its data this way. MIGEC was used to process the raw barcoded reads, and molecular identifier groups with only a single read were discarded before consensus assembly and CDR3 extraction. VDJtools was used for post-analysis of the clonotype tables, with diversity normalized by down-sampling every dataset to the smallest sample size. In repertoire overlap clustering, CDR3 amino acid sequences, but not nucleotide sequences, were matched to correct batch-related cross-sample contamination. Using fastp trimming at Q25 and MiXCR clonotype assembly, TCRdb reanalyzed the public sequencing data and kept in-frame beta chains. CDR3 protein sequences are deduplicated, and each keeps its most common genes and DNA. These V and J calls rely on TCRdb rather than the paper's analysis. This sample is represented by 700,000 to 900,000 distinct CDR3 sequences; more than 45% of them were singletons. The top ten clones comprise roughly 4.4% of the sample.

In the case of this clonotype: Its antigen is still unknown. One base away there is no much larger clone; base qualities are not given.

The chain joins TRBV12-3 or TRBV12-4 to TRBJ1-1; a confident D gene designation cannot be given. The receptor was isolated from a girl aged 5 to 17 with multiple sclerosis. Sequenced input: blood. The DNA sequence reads TGTGCCAGCAGTTTGGAGGGAAGGGACACTGAAGCTTTCTTT. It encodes CASSLEGRDTEAFF.